These T cell receptor beta chains were read from a single sample in a study of blood T cell repertoires in COVID-19. Generated by immunoSEQ multiplex PCR, the TCRdb table keeps only in-frame clones and is missing some. The table shows roughly 240,000 clones, with around 84% occurring only once. Material for sequencing was peripheral blood. Receptors originate from a man aged 35-49 years who had recovered from COVID-19. CDR3s include the opening cysteine and the closing phenylalanine or tryptophan. D genes are given only for firm matches. Clone size is shown for a subset of rows, as once, few, many or a class of expanded clone.

. | TRBJ1-1 | . | TRBV12-5 | TGTGCCAGCCGACGACTTGCCGGTGAAGCTTTCTTT | CASRRLAGEAFF
once | TRBJ1-2 | . | TRBV6-5 | TGTGCCAGCAGTTACGGAGGGAAGGGCTATGGCTACACCTTC | CASSYGGKGYGYTF
. | TRBJ1-4 | . | TRBV18 | TGTGCCAGCTCACCTAGTGGTGAAAAACTGTTTTTT | CASSPSGEKLFF
. | TRBJ2-3 | . | TRBV9 | TGTGCCAGCAGCGTACAGGGGTCTGGCACAGATACGCAGTATTTT | CASSVQGSGTDTQYF
. | TRBJ2-7 | . | TRBV6-2/TRBV6-3 | TGTGCCAGCAGTTACGGAGCGGCCTCCTACGAGCAGTACTTC | CASSYGAASYEQYF
. | TRBJ2-7 | TRBD1 | TRBV7-8 | TGTGCCAGCAGACAGGACAGGTCAAGCTCCTACGAGCAGTACTTC | CASRQDRSSSYEQYF
once | TRBJ2-3 | TRBD2 | TRBV3-1/TRBV3-2 | TGTGCCAGCAGCTTAAAGTTAGCGGGAGTGGTAGATACGCAGTATTTT | CASSLKLAGVVDTQYF
few | TRBJ1-1 | . | TRBV6-2/TRBV6-3 | TGTGCCAGCAGTGTAACAGTTTTGGGCACTGAAGCTTTCTTT | CASSVTVLGTEAFF
. | TRBJ1-2 | . | TRBV5-1 | TGCGCCAGCACCCCAGGATGGGGCGACATCAACTATGGCTACACCTTC | CASTPGWGDINYGYTF
. | TRBJ1-2 | TRBD1 | TRBV7-2 | TGTGCCAGCAGCTCGGACAGGATATATGGCTACACCTTC | CASSSDRIYGYTF
. | TRBJ1-4 | TRBD1 | TRBV11-3 | TGTGCCAGCAGCCTCACCGGGACAGGGGTTGAAAAACTGTTTTTT | CASSLTGTGVEKLFF
. | TRBJ2-7 | TRBD2 | TRBV30 | TGTGCCTGGAGAAGAGCGGGAGGGCCCGGCGAGCAGTACTTC | CAWRRAGGPGEQYF
once | TRBJ2-3 | TRBD2 | TRBV25-1 | TGTGCCAGCAGTGAAACCGGGACTAGCGGGGTTACAGATACGCAGTATTTT | CASSETGTSGVTDTQYF
. | TRBJ2-2 | TRBD1 | TRBV7-8 | TGTGCCAGCAGCTTAGATAGGGACAGGGGGACCGGGGAGCTGTTTTTT | CASSLDRDRGTGELFF
. | TRBJ1-4 | . | TRBV2 | TGTGCCAGCACCGAGTCTCCTGCAACTAATGAAAAACTGTTTTTT | CASTESPATNEKLFF
. | TRBJ2-1 | TRBD2 | TRBV29-1 | TGCAGCGTCCCTAAGCGGGGCGGTGAGCAGTTCTTC | CSVPKRGGEQFF
. | TRBJ2-3 | TRBD2 | TRBV29-1 | TGCAGCGTTGTTACTAGCGCAGATACGCAGTATTTT | CSVVTSADTQYF
. | TRBJ2-5 | TRBD2 | TRBV3-1/TRBV3-2 | TGTGCCAGCAGCTCCCGGACTAGCGGGGGGGAAGAGACCCAGTACTTC | CASSSRTSGGEETQYF
. | TRBJ2-3 | . | TRBV4-3 | TGCGCCAGCAGCCTGAGGGTGAGCACAGATACGCAGTATTTT | CASSLRVSTDTQYF
. | TRBJ2-1 | . | TRBV10-1 | TGCGCCAGCAGTGCAGGCAGATACAATGAGCAGTTCTTC | CASSAGRYNEQFF
. | TRBJ1-1 | . | TRBV27 | TGTGCCAGCAGTTTACAGAAAGAGGGCACTGAAGCTTTCTTT | CASSLQKEGTEAFF
. | TRBJ2-7 | . | TRBV19 | TGTGCCAGTAGGGAGGGGGCTGCCTACGAGCAGTACTTC | CASREGAAYEQYF
. | TRBJ1-1 | . | TRBV30 | TGTGCCTGGAGTGTCCCCGGGATGAGGGCTTTCTTT | CAWSVPGMRAFF
. | TRBJ2-3 | TRBD2 | TRBV11-2 | TGTGCCAGCAGCGCCGGGGGGGGCGGAGATACGCAGTATTTT | CASSAGGGGDTQYF
. | TRBJ1-1 | TRBD1 | TRBV5-1 | TGCGCCAGCAGCTTGGGGGGACAGACAGGGACATGGGAGAACACTGAAGCTTTCTTT | CASSLGGQTGTWENTEAFF
. | TRBJ1-1 | . | TRBV7-2 | TGTGCCAGCAGCTTAGTAGTCGAAAACACTGAAGCTTTCTTT | CASSLVVENTEAFF
. | TRBJ2-5 | TRBD1 | TRBV18 | TGTGCCAGCACGTATGGACAGGCACAAGAGACCCAGTACTTC | CASTYGQAQETQYF
. | TRBJ1-5 | . | TRBV12-5 | TGTGCTAGTGCGGAGGGTAGGGTTAGCAATCAGCCCCAGCATTTT | CASAEGRVSNQPQHF
. | TRBJ2-3 | TRBD2 | TRBV5-4 | TGTGCCAGCGGCATAGCGGGGGGGCGGGATACGCAGTATTTT | CASGIAGGRDTQYF
. | TRBJ1-4 | . | TRBV20-1 | TGCAGTGCTAGTCGCCAGACTAATGAAAAACTGTTTTTT | CSASRQTNEKLFF
. | TRBJ2-3 | TRBD1 | TRBV10-1 | TGCGCCAGCAGTGAGCCGACAGGGATTAGCACAGATACGCAGTATTTT | CASSEPTGISTDTQYF
. | TRBJ1-1 | TRBD1 | TRBV30 | TGTGCCTGGAGTGTGGCCAGGGGGATTTTGGACACTGAAGCTTTCTTT | CAWSVARGILDTEAFF
. | TRBJ1-2 | TRBD1 | TRBV30 | TGTGCCTGGACCAGGGACAGAAACTATGGCTACACCTTC | CAWTRDRNYGYTF
few | TRBJ1-3 | TRBD1 | TRBV30 | TGTGCCTACACGACAGGGCCGGGAAACACCATATATTTT | CAYTTGPGNTIYF
. | TRBJ1-2 | TRBD1 | TRBV30 | TGTGCCAGACTACCGACAGGGGGCGAGGGTTATGGCTACACCTTC | CARLPTGGEGYGYTF
few | TRBJ2-3 | . | TRBV11-2 | TGTGCCAGCAGCTTAGATAATAAGGGGTATAAAGATACGCAGTATTTT | CASSLDNKGYKDTQYF
. | TRBJ1-2 | . | TRBV5-8 | TGTGCCAGCAGCCCATACTCGGGAGGCTACACCTTC | CASSPYSGGYTF
. | TRBJ1-3 | TRBD1 | TRBV2 | TGTGCCAGCAGTAGACAGGGGGCTGTTGGAAACACCATATATTTT | CASSRQGAVGNTIYF
once | TRBJ2-7 | TRBD1 | TRBV5-4 | TGTGCCAGCAGCTTGTTTGGGCATGGGACAGGGTCATACGAGCAGTACTTC | CASSLFGHGTGSYEQYF
. | TRBJ2-5 | . | TRBV10-3 | TGTGCCATCAGTGAGAACAGGGAAGAGACCCAGTACTTC | CAISENREETQYF
once | TRBJ2-7 | TRBD2 | TRBV3-1/TRBV3-2 | TGTGCCAGCAGCCAGCGATCCGGGAGGTCCTTCACCTACGAGCAGTACTTC | CASSQRSGRSFTYEQYF
few | TRBJ1-2 | . | TRBV5-1 | TGCGCCAGCAGCTTGTTCGACGGGGACTATGGCTACACCTTC | CASSLFDGDYGYTF
. | TRBJ2-7 | . | TRBV18 | TGTGCCAGCTCACCACCGTCTCCCCCCGGGGGGCCCTCCTACGAGCAGTACTTC | CASSPPSPPGGPSYEQYF
. | TRBJ1-1 | TRBD1 | TRBV27 | TGTGCCAGCAGTCCGGGGACAGAGAACACTGAAGCTTTCTTT | CASSPGTENTEAFF
. | TRBJ2-5 | . | TRBV19 | TGTGCCAGTAGTGATAACAGCTACCAAGAGACCCAGTACTTC | CASSDNSYQETQYF
once | TRBJ1-2 | TRBD1 | TRBV5-1 | TGCGCCAGCAGCTACGGGACAGATTATGGCTACACCTTC | CASSYGTDYGYTF
. | TRBJ2-2 | . | TRBV5-8 | TGTGCCAGCAGCTTGACAGCTCGTCTAAACACCGGGGAGCTGTTTTTT | CASSLTARLNTGELFF